This TCR beta chain was sequenced in a study of shared clonotypes between healthy human individuals. Study-wide points: Sampling included only blood; tissue repertoires likely differ.

For unsorted PBMC, around 300 ng DNA per replicate equaled around 27,000 T cell genomes. Generated by immunoSEQ multiplex PCR, the TCRdb table keeps only in-frame clones and is missing some. The table lists hundreds of thousands of clones, roughly four fifths of them singletons. The CDR3 loop spans 13 amino acids. The V end was cut by 0 bases, the J end by 3 bases, with 5 bases between. Germline V CDR1 and CDR2: MGHRA, YSYEKL. Recent acute infections and vaccinations were absent in the healthy HIV-negative adult donors. Genomic DNA for unsorted samples, which was extracted with the QIAamp DNA Blood Mini kit, came from about 83 million PBMCs. Concerning this clone: Its antigen is not identified. The sample contains more than one DNA sequence encoding this CDR3.

V gene TRBV4-1 combines with J gene TRBJ1-1; D is unresolved. The sequence came from a woman in her 40s in good health. Some clones in this sample may be carry-over from other donors' samples. The sequenced sample consisted of PBMCs. DNA for the CDR3: TGCGCCAGCAGCCAAGATAGGGACACTGAAGCTTTCTTT. The encoded protein is CASSQDRDTEAFF.